A single sample gave rise to the 27 T cell receptor beta chains below, sequenced in a study of T cells in localized non-small cell lung cancer. The data were produced by immunoSEQ multiplex PCR, yet TCRdb's version contains in-frame clones alone and is incomplete. The data contain about 1,600 clones, 20% to 30% of them seen just once; the ten biggest clones take up 9.5% to 11%. The sequencing here drew on lung tumor tissue, taken before any cancer treatment. These receptors were collected from a woman aged 40-75 years with stage III lung adenocarcinoma.

The sample holds a few counts of this clone. The chain couples TRBV6-8 to TRBJ2-1, with 8 bases matching TRBD2. CDR3 length equals 16 residues. The germline V gene has CDR1 MNHGY and CDR2 SAAAGT. V shed 10 bases, J shed 0 bases, and the junction held 11 bases outside the gene matches. The CDR3 DNA sequence: TGTGCCATCAAGACAGCGGGGGAAAGCTCCTACAATGAGCAGTTCTTC. It yields the protein CAIKTAGESSYNEQFF.

The chain couples TRBV5-1 to TRBJ2-5; TRBD2 aligns across 11 bases. Germline V gene lookup returns CDR1 SGHRS and CDR2 YFSETQ. V dropped 4 bases and J dropped 7; count of bases not matched to a gene: 18. CDR3 length: 18 amino acids. CDR3 nucleotides: TGCGCCAGCAGCCTGGGGGGACTAGCGGAGGGCTCCCGGGGGACCCAGTACTTC. It yields the protein CASSLGGLAEGSRGTQYF.

This clone has a single count. V is TRBV19 and J is TRBJ2-2; TRBD2 might be the D (5 bases). The CDR3 sequence is 14 residues long. The germline V gene has CDR1 LNHDA and CDR2 SQIVND (reference sequence). Trimming pared 6 bases from V and 4 bases from J, leaving 12 bases between. CDR3 sequence: CASSSVGSTGELFF. The CDR3 nucleotides read TGTGCCAGTAGCTCCGTAGGGAGCACCGGGGAGCTGTTTTTT.

By proportion, this clone is medium-sized. This chain links TRBV6-8 with TRBJ1-6, with D unresolved. Germline loops: CDR1 MNHGY, CDR2 SAAAGT. The CDR3 is 16 amino acids. Deletions cut 5 bases from V and 0 bases from J, with 11 bases between. The CDR3 coding sequence is TGTGCCAGCAGTCTAGACGGGAGCTCCTATAATTCACCCCTCCACTTT. This sequence encodes CASSLDGSSYNSPLHF.

V and J are TRBV11-3 and TRBJ1-6; D is perhaps TRBD1 (6 bases). V lost 0 bases to trimming and J lost 9 bases, with 15 bases between them. There are 16 residues in the CDR3. In germline, CDR1 is SGHNT, CDR2 YENEEA. The CDR3 reads CASSLEGASSSSPLHF. The CDR3 DNA sequence: TGTGCCAGCAGCTTAGAGGGGGCTTCTTCAAGTTCACCCCTCCACTTT.

CDR3 residues: CASSPAWDGGARGYTF. The CDR3, as DNA: TGCGCCAGCAGCCCAGCCTGGGACGGAGGGGCAAGAGGCTACACCTTC. The V gene is TRBV5-1, the J gene TRBJ1-2; D might be TRBD1 (5 bases). The CDR3 loop spans 16 amino acids. Trimming left V 4 bases short and J 8 bases short, with 24 bases between. Germline V gives CDR1 SGHRS, CDR2 YFSETQ.

V gene TRBV29-1 combines with J gene TRBJ2-1; D gene unclear. The CDR3 sequence is 15 residues long. The germline CDR1 and CDR2 sequences are SQVTM and ANQGSEA. With 4 bases removed from V and 0 bases from J, the gap between germline ends came to 13 bases. Here the CDR3 DNA reads TGCAGCGTTGTGGTCGGCGCCTCCTCCTACAATGAGCAGTTCTTC. It is translated as CSVVVGASSYNEQFF.

J is TRBJ2-5 and V is TRBV29-1; TRBD1 matches 8 bases. This CDR3 is built from 14 residues. J gave up 5 bases and V 3 bases, and 8 bases lay outside the gene matches. The germline V gene has CDR1 SQVTM and CDR2 ANQGSEA. The DNA of the CDR3 is TGCAGCGTTGAGCAGGGGGCCTGGGGGGAGACCCAGTACTTC. Translating gives CSVEQGAWGETQYF.

By sample share, this clone is large. This sequence joins TRBV9 and TRBJ1-4; no clear D. The germline V gene encodes CDR1 SGDLS and CDR2 YYNGEE. The CDR3 covers 15 residues. Trimming shortened V by 2 bases and J by 5 bases, and 13 bases separated the two germline ends. CDR3 residues: CASSVGVRENEKLFF. CDR3 DNA sequence: TGTGCCAGCAGCGTTGGGGTTCGAGAAAATGAAAAACTGTTTTTT.

This clone is medium-sized by share. The gene calls are TRBV6-8 and TRBJ2-2, with D possibly TRBD1 on 5 matching bases. This CDR3 is built from 14 residues. CDR1 is MNHGY and CDR2 is SAAAGT in the germline V gene. Trimming pared 7 bases from V and 2 bases from J, leaving 11 bases between. The CDR3 DNA reads TGTGCCAGCAAACAGGCAACCAACACCGGGGAGCTGTTTTTT. Translating it yields CASKQATNTGELFF.

This clone ranks as medium-sized. The chain employs TRBV6-8 and TRBJ2-7; a weak D match, TRBD2 (6 bases). The ends were cut back, 2 bases at V and 5 bases at J, with 19 bases in the middle. Germline V gene data show CDR1 as MNHGY and CDR2 as SAAAGT. CDR3 length: 16 amino acids. The CDR3 protein is CASSYAGREVLDEQYF. CDR3 DNA: TGTGCCAGCAGTTACGCCGGCAGGGAGGTCCTGGACGAGCAGTACTTC.

This chain connects TRBV10-3 to TRBJ2-3, with 8 positions matching TRBD2. After removal of 2 bases from V and 2 bases from J, the junction contained 12 bases not matched to a gene. Germline lookup yields CDR1 ENHRY and CDR2 SYGVKD. The CDR3 spans 18 residues. CDR3 sequence reads: CAISERSPAGVLTDTQYF. The DNA for the CDR3 is TGTGCCATCAGTGAGAGGAGCCCAGCGGGAGTTCTCACAGATACGCAGTATTTT.

This chain connects TRBV11-3 to TRBJ2-3; D gene uncertain. The CDR3 is 14 residues long. The V end was cut by 3 bases, the J end by 5 bases, with 12 bases between. From germline, CDR1 is SGHNT and CDR2 YENEEA. The DNA for the CDR3 is TGTGCCAGCAGCTTGAGTAGTGACGGAGATACGCAGTATTTT. Its translation is CASSLSSDGDTQYF.

The V gene is TRBV29-1, the J gene TRBJ2-3, with TRBD1 as a possible D gene (5 bases). Per germline, CDR1 SQVTM and CDR2 ANQGSEA. The CDR3 is 14 residues long. V gave up 4 bases and J gave up 4 bases, with 15 bases separating them. The CDR3: CSVASGVGADTQYF. As DNA, the CDR3 is TGCAGCGTTGCGAGTGGGGTAGGGGCAGATACGCAGTATTTT.

V is TRBV6-8 and J is TRBJ1-5, with D perhaps matching TRBD1 (6 bases). Trimming removed 6 bases from V and 6 bases from J, with 18 bases in between. The CDR3 totals 15 residues. Germline-derived CDR1 and CDR2 are MNHGY and SAAAGT. CDR3 in amino acids: CASRPGAEPGQPQHF. The DNA of the CDR3 is TGTGCCAGCAGGCCGGGGGCTGAGCCGGGTCAGCCCCAGCATTTT.

This clone counts as medium-sized. The gene calls are TRBV11-3 and TRBJ2-7; the D gene is possibly TRBD1 (6 bases). Germline CDR1 reads SGHNT; CDR2 reads YENEEA. V gave up 5 bases and J gave up 5 bases, with 22 bases separating them. The CDR3 sequence is 16 residues long. CDR3 nucleotides: TGTGCCAGCAGCCAGGGGTTTCCCCAGGGAGCCCACGAGCAGTACTTC. Amino acid sequence: CASSQGFPQGAHEQYF.

A few counts support this clone. This sequence joins TRBV11-3 and TRBJ2-1; TRBD1 might be the D (5 bases). Germline CDR1 and CDR2: SGHNT and YENEEA. Trimming shortened V by 3 bases and J by 4 bases, and 16 bases separated the two germline ends. CDR3 length equals 16 residues. CDR3 sequence: CASSLASRTQYNEQFF. CDR3 nucleotides: TGTGCCAGCAGCTTGGCCTCGAGGACACAATACAATGAGCAGTTCTTC.

This clone was seen a handful of times. The gene calls are TRBV29-1 and TRBJ1-4; TRBD1 aligns across 9 bases. Germline V lookup: CDR1 SQVTM, CDR2 ANQGSEA. The CDR3 is 15 residues long. The V segment lost 0 bases and the J segment 7 bases; nucleotides outside the gene matches: 6. Here the CDR3 DNA reads TGCAGCGTTGAAGACACCGGGACAGGGTTTGAAAAACTGTTTTTT. It codes for CSVEDTGTGFEKLFF. Looking up the rest from reference TRBV29-1 and TRBJ1-4 gives the full variable domain: SAVISQKPSRDICQRGTSLTIQCQVDSQVTMMFWYRQQPGQSLTLIATANQGSEATYESGFVIDKFPISRPNLTFSTLTVSNMSPEDSSIYLCSVEDTGTGFEKLFFGSGTQLSVL.

The chain recombines TRBV11-3 with TRBJ1-4; TRBD1 is a possible D gene (5 bases). CDR3 length equals 14 residues. V was cut by 5 bases and J by 8 bases, with 15 bases left in between. Germline loops: CDR1 SGHNT, CDR2 YENEEA. The CDR3 protein is CASSHFGAPEKLFF. The DNA for the CDR3 is TGTGCCAGCAGCCATTTCGGGGCGCCGGAAAAACTGTTTTTT.

The V gene is TRBV9, the J gene TRBJ2-2; D is unresolved. This CDR3 spans 14 amino acids. Trimming pared 4 bases from V and 1 base from J, leaving 8 bases between. Germline V gene data show CDR1 as SGDLS and CDR2 as YYNGEE. The CDR3 region has the DNA TGTGCCAGCAGCACACGCGGGAACACCGGGGAGCTGTTTTTT. It encodes CASSTRGNTGELFF.

This clone showed up just a few times. The rearrangement links TRBV14 to TRBJ2-7; 7 nucleotides line up with TRBD2. Germline V gives CDR1 SGHDN, CDR2 FVKESK. Unmatched junction bases numbered 11, after V lost 1 base and J lost 5 bases. This CDR3 contains 16 residues. The CDR3 DNA reads TGTGCCAGCAGCCAAGGGGTGGGAGGGCCGGTCAACGAGCAGTACTTC. The encoded protein is CASSQGVGGPVNEQYF.

This clone was counted a few times. The rearrangement joins TRBV7-6 to TRBJ2-3; 8 bases are a match to TRBD1. This CDR3 comprises 16 residues. Germline V gene lookup returns CDR1 SGHVS and CDR2 FNYEAQ. Losses at the gene ends were 4 bases for V and 1 base for J; bases not matched to a gene: 7. CDR3 DNA sequence: TGTGCCAGCAGCTCTCGGGGACAGGTGGGCACAGATACGCAGTATTTT. Protein sequence: CASSSRGQVGTDTQYF.

This clone was counted between two and nine times. The chain uses TRBV6-7 and TRBJ1-1; 7 bases agree with TRBD1. TRBV6-7 is annotated as an ORF whose role is uncertain. CDR3 length: 13 amino acids. Losses at the gene ends were 7 bases for V and 5 bases for J; bases not matched to a gene: 7. This chain's CDR3 is CASTKTGKTEAFF. In nucleotides, the CDR3 is TGTGCCAGCACCAAGACAGGGAAGACTGAAGCTTTCTTT.

V and J are TRBV15 and TRBJ2-7; 10 nucleotides agree with TRBD1. The CDR3 consists of 15 residues. The V segment lost 3 bases and the J segment 0 bases; nucleotides outside the gene matches: 2. CDR1 and CDR2 from the germline V gene are LNHNV and YYDKDF (reference sequence). CDR3 loop: CATSRRDRGSYEQYF. In nucleotides, the CDR3 is TGTGCCACCAGCAGGCGGGACAGGGGCTCCTACGAGCAGTACTTC.

This chain connects TRBV4-1 to TRBJ2-5; D may be TRBD1 or TRBD2 (5 bases each). V was pared by 1 base and J by 5 bases, with 14 bases between. Germline CDR1 and CDR2: MGHRA and YSYEKL. The CDR3 is made up of 15 amino acids. CDR3 DNA: TGCGCCAGCAGCCAAGCGTCTGGGGCGGGTGAGACCCAGTACTTC. As protein: CASSQASGAGETQYF.

V usage is TRBV7-2 and J usage is TRBJ2-2; the D gene is possibly TRBD2 (6 bases). Trimming took 0 bases from V and 6 from J, leaving 32 bases between them. The CDR3 is made up of 22 amino acids. CDR1 and CDR2 (germline): SGHTA, FQGNSA. The CDR3 loop is CASSLAYLPPSSLAPRSGELFF. The CDR3 nucleotides are TGTGCCAGCAGCTTAGCTTACCTCCCGCCCTCCTCTCTAGCGCCCCGATCCGGGGAGCTGTTTTTT. Complete variable domain (other parts from reference TRBV7-2 and TRBJ2-2): GAGVSQSPSNKVTEKGKDVELRCDPISGHTALYWYRQSLGQGLEFLIYFQGNSAPDKSGLPSDRFSAERTGGSVSTLTIQRTQQEDSAVYLCASSLAYLPPSSLAPRSGELFFGEGSRLTVL.

The table lists this clone with a few counts. This chain joins TRBV18 and TRBJ1-1; D gene uncertain. The CDR3 totals 16 residues. The germline V gene has CDR1 KGHSH and CDR2 LQKENI. Trimming took off 2 bases at V and 0 bases at J, with 13 bases between the two ends. This CDR3 is CASSPGPTNLNTEAFF. In nucleotides, the CDR3 is TGTGCCAGCTCACCAGGCCCGACAAATTTGAACACTGAAGCTTTCTTT.